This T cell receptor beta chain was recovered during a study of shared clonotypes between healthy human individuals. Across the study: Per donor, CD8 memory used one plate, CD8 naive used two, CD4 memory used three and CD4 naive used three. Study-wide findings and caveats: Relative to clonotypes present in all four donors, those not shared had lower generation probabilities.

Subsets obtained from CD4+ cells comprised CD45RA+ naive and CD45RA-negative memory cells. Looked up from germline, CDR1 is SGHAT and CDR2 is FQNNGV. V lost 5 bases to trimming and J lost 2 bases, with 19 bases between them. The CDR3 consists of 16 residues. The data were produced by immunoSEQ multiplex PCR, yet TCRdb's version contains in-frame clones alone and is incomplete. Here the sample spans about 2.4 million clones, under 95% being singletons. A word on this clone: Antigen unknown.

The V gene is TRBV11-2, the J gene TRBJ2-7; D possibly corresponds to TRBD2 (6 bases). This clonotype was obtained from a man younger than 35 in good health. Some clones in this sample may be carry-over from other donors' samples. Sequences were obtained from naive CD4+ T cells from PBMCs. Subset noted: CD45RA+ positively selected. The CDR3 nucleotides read TGTGCCAGCAGCCCGCAGGCCGGGACTGCAACCTACGAGCAGTACTTC. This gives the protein CASSPQAGTATYEQYF.